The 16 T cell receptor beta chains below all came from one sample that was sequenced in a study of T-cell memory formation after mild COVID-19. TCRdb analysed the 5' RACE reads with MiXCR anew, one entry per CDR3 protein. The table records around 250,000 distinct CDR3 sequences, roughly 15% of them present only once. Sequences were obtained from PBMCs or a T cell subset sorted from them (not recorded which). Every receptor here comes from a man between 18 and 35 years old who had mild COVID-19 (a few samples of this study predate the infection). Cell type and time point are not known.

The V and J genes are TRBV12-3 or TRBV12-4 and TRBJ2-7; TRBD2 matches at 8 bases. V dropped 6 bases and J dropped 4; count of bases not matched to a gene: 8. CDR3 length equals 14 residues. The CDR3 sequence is CASRAGGARYEQYF. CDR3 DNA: TGTGCCAGCAGGGCGGGGGGCGCAAGATACGAGCAGTACTTC.

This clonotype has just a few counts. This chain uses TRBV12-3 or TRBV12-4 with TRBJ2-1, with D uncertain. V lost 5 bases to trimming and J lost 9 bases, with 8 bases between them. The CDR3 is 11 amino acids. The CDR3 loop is CASSRGSEQFF. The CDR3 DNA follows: TGTGCCAGCAGTAGAGGCAGTGAGCAGTTCTTC.

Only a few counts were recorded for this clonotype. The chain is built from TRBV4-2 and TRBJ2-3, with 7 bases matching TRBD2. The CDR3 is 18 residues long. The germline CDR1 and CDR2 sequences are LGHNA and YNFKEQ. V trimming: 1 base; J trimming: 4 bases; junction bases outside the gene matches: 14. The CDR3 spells CASSQVLKLGGGADTQYF. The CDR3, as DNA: TGTGCCAGCAGCCAAGTTCTTAAGCTGGGGGGGGGAGCAGATACGCAGTATTTT.

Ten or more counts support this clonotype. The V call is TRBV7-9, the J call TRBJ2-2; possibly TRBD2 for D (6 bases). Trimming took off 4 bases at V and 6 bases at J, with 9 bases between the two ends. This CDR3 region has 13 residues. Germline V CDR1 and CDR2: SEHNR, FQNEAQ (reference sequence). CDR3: CASSYGTPGELFF. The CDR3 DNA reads TGTGCCAGCAGCTACGGGACTCCCGGGGAGCTGTTTTTT.

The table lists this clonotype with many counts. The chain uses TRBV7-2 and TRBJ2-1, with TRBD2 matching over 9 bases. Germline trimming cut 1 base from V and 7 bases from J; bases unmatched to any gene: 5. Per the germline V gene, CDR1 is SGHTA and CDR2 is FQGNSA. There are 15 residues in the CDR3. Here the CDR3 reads CASSLVAGGPNEQFF. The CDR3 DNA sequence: TGTGCCAGCAGCTTAGTCGCGGGGGGGCCTAATGAGCAGTTCTTC. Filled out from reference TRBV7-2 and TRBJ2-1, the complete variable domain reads GAGVSQSPSNKVTEKGKDVELRCDPISGHTALYWYRQSLGQGLEFLIYFQGNSAPDKSGLPSDRFSAERTGGSVSTLTIQRTQQEDSAVYLCASSLVAGGPNEQFFGPGTRLTVL.

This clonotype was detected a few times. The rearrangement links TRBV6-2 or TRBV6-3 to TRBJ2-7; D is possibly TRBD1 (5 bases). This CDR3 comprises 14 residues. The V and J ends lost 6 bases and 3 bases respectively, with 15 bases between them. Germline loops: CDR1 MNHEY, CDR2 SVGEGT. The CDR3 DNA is TGTGCCAGCAGCCCCAGTGACAGAGGCTACGAGCAGTACTTC. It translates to CASSPSDRGYEQYF.

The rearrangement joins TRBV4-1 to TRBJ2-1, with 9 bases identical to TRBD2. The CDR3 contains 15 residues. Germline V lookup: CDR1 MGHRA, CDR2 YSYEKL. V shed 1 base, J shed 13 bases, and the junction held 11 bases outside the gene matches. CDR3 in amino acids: CASSQGIAGAKAQFF. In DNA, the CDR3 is TGCGCCAGCAGCCAAGGGATAGCGGGGGCAAAAGCTCAGTTCTTC.

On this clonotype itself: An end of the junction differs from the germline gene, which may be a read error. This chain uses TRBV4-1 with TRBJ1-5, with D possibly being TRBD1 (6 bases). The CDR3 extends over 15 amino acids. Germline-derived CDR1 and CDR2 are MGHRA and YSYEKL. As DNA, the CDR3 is TGTGCCAGCAGCCGTGGGGGGGGGGCCGGGCAGCCCCAGCATTTT. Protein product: CASSRGGGAGQPQHF.

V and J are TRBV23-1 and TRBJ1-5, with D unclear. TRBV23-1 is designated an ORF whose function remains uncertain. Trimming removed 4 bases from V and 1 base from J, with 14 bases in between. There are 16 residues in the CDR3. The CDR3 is CASSRSGSRSNQPQHF. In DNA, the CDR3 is TGCGCCAGCAGTCGGAGCGGATCGAGAAGCAATCAGCCCCAGCATTTT.

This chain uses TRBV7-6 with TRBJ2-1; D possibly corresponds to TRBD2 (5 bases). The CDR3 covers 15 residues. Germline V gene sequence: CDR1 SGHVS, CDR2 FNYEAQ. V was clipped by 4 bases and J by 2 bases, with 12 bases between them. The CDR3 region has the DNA TGTGCCAGCAGCTCAAGCGGCGCCCCCTACAATGAGCAGTTCTTC. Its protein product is CASSSSGAPYNEQFF.

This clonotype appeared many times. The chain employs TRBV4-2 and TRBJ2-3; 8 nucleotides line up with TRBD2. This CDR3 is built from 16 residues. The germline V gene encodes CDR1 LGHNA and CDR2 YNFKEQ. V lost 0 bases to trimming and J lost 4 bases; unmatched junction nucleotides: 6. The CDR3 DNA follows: TGTGCCAGCAGCCAAGATATGAGCGGGGGAGCAGATACGCAGTATTTT. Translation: CASSQDMSGGADTQYF.

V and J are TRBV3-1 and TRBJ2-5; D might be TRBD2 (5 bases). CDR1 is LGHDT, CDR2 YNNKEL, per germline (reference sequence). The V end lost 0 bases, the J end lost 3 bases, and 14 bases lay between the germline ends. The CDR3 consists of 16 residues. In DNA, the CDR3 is TGTGCCAGCAGCCAAGATTGGCGGGCCCGGGAAGAGACCCAGTACTTC. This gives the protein CASSQDWRAREETQYF.

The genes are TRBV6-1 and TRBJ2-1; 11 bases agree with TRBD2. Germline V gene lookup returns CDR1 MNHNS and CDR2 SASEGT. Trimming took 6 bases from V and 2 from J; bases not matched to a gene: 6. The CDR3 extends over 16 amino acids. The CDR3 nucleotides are TGTGCCAGCAGAAAGGGACTAGCGGACGCCTACAATGAGCAGTTCTTC. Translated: CASRKGLADAYNEQFF.

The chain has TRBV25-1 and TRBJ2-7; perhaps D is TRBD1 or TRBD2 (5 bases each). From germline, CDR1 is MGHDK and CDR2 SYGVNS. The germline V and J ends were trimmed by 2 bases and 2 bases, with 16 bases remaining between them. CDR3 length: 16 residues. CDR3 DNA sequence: TGTGCCAGCAGTGAAAGGGGCAGCGGCTGGCCCTACGAGCAGTACTTC. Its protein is CASSERGSGWPYEQYF.

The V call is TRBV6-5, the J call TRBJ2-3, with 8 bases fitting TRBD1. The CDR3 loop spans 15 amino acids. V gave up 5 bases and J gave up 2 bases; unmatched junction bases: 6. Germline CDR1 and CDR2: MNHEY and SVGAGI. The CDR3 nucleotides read TGTGCCAGCAGTCCACGACAGGGGAACACAGATACGCAGTATTTT. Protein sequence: CASSPRQGNTDTQYF.

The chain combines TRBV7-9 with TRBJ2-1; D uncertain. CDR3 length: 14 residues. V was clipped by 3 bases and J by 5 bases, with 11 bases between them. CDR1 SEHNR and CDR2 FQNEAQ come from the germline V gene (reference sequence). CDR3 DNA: TGTGCCAGCAGCTTTTGGGCTGTTGACAATGAGCAGTTCTTC. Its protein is CASSFWAVDNEQFF.